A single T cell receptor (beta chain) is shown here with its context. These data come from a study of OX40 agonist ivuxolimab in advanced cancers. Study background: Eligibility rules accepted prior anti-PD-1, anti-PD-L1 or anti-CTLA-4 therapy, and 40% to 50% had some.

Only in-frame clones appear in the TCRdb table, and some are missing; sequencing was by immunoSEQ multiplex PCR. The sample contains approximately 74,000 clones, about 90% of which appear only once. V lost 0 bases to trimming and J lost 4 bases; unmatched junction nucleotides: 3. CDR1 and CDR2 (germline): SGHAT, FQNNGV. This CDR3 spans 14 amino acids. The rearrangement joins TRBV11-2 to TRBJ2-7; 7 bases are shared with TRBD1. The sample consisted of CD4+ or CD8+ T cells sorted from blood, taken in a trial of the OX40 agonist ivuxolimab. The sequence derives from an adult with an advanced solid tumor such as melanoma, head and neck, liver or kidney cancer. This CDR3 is CASSLEGQIYEQYF. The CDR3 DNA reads TGTGCCAGCAGCTTAGAGGGACAGATATACGAGCAGTACTTC.